Sequencing of this T cell receptor beta chain was carried out in a study (dated by TCRdb to about 2015). With regard to the full study: The study examined whether tumor-infiltrating Tregs in breast cancer are drawn from blood Tregs or arise in situ by conversion from other CD4+ T cell subsets.

Amplification of full-length TCR variable regions was done by 5' RACE PCR using constant-region reverse primers, and this step was followed by semi-nested PCR with Nested Universal Primer A. Using the ReliaPrep RNA Cell Miniprep System, total RNA was extracted, and the SMARTer RACE 5'/3' Kit was then used to reverse transcribe the RNA into 5'RACE-ready cDNA. Multiplex adaptors were used to barcode full-length TCR alpha and beta libraries, and the barcoded libraries were sequenced on an Illumina MiSeq. Per the source publication's procedure: For each of nine subset-tissue groups, sequencing data from the five patients were pooled, and the groups were compared by unsupervised clustering of TCR gene usage. Repertoire similarity was calculated with the Morisita-Horn index, weighting shared sequences by their contribution to each repertoire. The public reads were reprocessed in TCRdb via fastp at Q25 and MiXCR, keeping in-frame beta chains. Each CDR3 protein gets just one entry, which takes the most common genes and DNA from the rows behind it. The V and J calls shown here were made by TCRdb, not taken from the authors' results. For this sample there are about 42,000 distinct CDR3 sequences; roughly a fifth appear just once. The top ten clones comprise around 4% of the sample.

Including cysteine and phenylalanine, the CDR3 has 14 amino acids. The kept DNA is CDR3 alone, 42 bases in frame from the first base. The V end loses 7 bases and the J end loses 0 bases, and a stretch of 12 bases separates them. Reading the germline V gene (reference sequence) gives CDR1 GTSNPN and CDR2 SVGIG. Cells that were CD4+CD25+CD127-/low were isolated as Tregs. Tregs, naive and memory CD4+ T cells from tumor, blood and ipsilateral draining lymph nodes of five breast cancer patients underwent full-length TCR alpha and beta sequencing. Ficoll density gradient centrifugation was used to isolate mononuclear cells from either lymph nodes or under 65 ml of peripheral blood. FACS confirmed that the sorted cell populations were more than 90% pure. Comments on this clonotype: Its antigen is not yet known. Base quality data are lacking; no much larger clone is found one base away.

General conclusions and limits of the study: Tumor memory CD4+ T cell TCR gene usage clustered with blood and lymph node memory CD4+ cells and lymph node naive CD4+ cells. Rather than covering whole repertoires, validation in the larger cohort was restricted to a single TCR beta V-J rearrangement. The greatest overlap of tumor-infiltrating Treg TCR alpha and beta sequences was observed with tumor naive CD4+ T cells, followed by blood naive CD4+ T cells.

The sample taken for sequencing was Tregs sorted from blood. This chain joins TRBV30 to TRBJ2-2; no D gene can be assigned with confidence. This sequence was found in a female donor with breast cancer. The DNA sequence is given as TGTGCCTCCCTAACTACGACGAACACCGGGGAGCTGTTTTTT. It encodes CASLTTTNTGELFF.